The entry below describes one TCR beta chain. The CDR3 length is 15 residues. In the source study's methods: It was from reference gene primer amplification that nucleated cell counts were estimated. The assay was immunoSEQ multiplex PCR, and TCRdb's table has in-frame clones only and misses some. That table gives V, J and clone size, and the DNA gave D and trimming. The data show about 60,000 clones, approximately 84% seen once. These data originate in a study of blood T cell repertoires in COVID-19. In the study overall: Specimens from acute and convalescent COVID-19 originated in the United States, Italy and Spain. T cells, B-cell-depleted T cells, or PBMCs provided the cDNA or gDNA that served as material.

Source material: peripheral blood. The sequence was collected from a human donor in a cohort sampled during active COVID-19. V and J are TRBV21-1 and TRBJ1-1; TRBD1, the table's D call, was not compared with the DNA. TRBV21-1 is a listed pseudogene. DNA for the CDR3: TGTGCCAGCAGCAAAGTTAAGGGGGTGAACACTGAAGCTTTCTTT. This gives the protein CASSKVKGVNTEAFF.